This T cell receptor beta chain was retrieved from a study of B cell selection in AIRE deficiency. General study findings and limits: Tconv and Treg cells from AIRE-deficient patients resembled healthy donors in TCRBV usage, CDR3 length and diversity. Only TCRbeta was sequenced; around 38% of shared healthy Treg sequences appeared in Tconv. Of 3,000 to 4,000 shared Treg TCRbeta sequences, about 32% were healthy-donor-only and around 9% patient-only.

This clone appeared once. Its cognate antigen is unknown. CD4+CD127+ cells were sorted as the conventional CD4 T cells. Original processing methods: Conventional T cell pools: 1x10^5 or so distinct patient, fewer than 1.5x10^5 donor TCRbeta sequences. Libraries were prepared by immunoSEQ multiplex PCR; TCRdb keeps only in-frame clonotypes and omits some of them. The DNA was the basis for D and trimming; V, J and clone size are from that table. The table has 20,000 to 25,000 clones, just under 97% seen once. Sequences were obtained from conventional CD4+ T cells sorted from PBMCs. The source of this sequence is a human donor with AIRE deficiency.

CDR3 amino acids: CASSQTASAYEQYF. The DNA of the CDR3 is TGTGCCAGCAGTCAGACTGCTAGCGCTTACGAGCAGTACTTC. The chain is built from TRBV6-5 and TRBJ2-7, with TRBD2 as a possible D gene (6 bases). The CDR3 extends over 14 amino acids. Germline V CDR1 and CDR2: MNHEY, SVGAGI. The ends were cut back, 5 bases at V and 4 bases at J, with 15 bases in the middle.